This TCR beta chain was obtained from a study of blood T cell repertoires in COVID-19. Study details: Donors in the United States, Italy and Spain gave samples during acute or convalescent COVID-19. T cells, B-cell-depleted T cells, or PBMCs supplied cDNA or gDNA.

The CDR3 is 11 residues long. With 1 base removed from V and 8 bases from J, the gap between germline ends came to 5 bases. In germline, CDR1 is MGHRA, CDR2 YSYEKL. Here immunoSEQ multiplex PCR was the method, and the copy in TCRdb shows in-frame clones only, minus some. The sample has over 140,000 clones, 70% to 80% seen once. Sequences were obtained from peripheral blood. This receptor was taken from a woman in her fifties or sixties with active or convalescent COVID-19. This sequence joins TRBV4-1 and TRBJ1-1; D unclear. CDR3 nucleotides: TGCGCCAGCAGCCAAGGGGCGGAAGCTTTCTTT. Protein product: CASSQGAEAFF.